The 11 T cell receptor beta chains reported below all come from one sample, sequenced in a study of cytomegalovirus exposure and HLA in healthy donors. The PCR was carried out with 60 Vbeta primers and 13 Jbeta primers. The protocol was immunoSEQ multiplex PCR, while the TCRdb copy is restricted to in-frame clones and leaves out a portion. Of over 65,000 clones listed, approximately 79% are singletons. What was sequenced was PBMCs. The receptors derive from a human donor in good health.

V gene TRBV18 combines with J gene TRBJ2-2, with 7 bases matching TRBD1. The CDR3 is made up of 16 amino acids. Unmatched junction bases numbered 4, after V lost 1 base and J lost 2 bases. The germline V gene has CDR1 KGHSH and CDR2 LQKENI. CDR3 sequence reads: CASSPLRGGNTGELFF. The CDR3 DNA is TGTGCCAGCTCACCACTCAGAGGGGGCAACACCGGGGAGCTGTTTTTT.

This chain uses TRBV7-6 with TRBJ2-7, with 7 bases identical to TRBD2. V dropped 5 bases and J dropped 3; count of bases not matched to a gene: 7. This CDR3 comprises 14 residues. Germline CDR1 SGHVS, CDR2 FNYEAQ. For the CDR3, the DNA is TGTGCCAGCAGCCCGAGACTAGCCGGCTACGAGCAGTACTTC. Its protein is CASSPRLAGYEQYF. The full variable domain, rest sourced from reference TRBV7-6 and TRBJ2-7, is GAGVSQSPRYKVTKRGQDVALRCDPISGHVSLYWYRQALGQGPEFLTYFNYEAQQDKSGLPNDRFSAERPEGSISTLTIQRTEQRDSAMYRCASSPRLAGYEQYFGPGTRLTVT.

The chain carries TRBV14 and TRBJ1-1; D may be TRBD1 (5 bases). CDR1 and CDR2 (germline): SGHDN, FVKESK. This CDR3 is built from 15 residues. With 4 bases removed from V and 6 bases from J, the gap between germline ends came to 18 bases. The CDR3 is CASSPHGGRVAEAFF. CDR3 coding DNA: TGTGCCAGCAGCCCCCACGGGGGAAGAGTCGCTGAAGCTTTCTTT.

J is TRBJ2-5 and V is TRBV9; possibly TRBD1 for D (6 bases). V lost 3 bases to trimming and J lost 5 bases, with 17 bases between them. The CDR3 length is 15 residues. Germline V CDR1 and CDR2: SGDLS, YYNGEE. For the CDR3, the DNA is TGTGCCAGCAGCGCCGGGACACCGGAGGTTGAGACCCAGTACTTC. Its translation is CASSAGTPEVETQYF.

The V call is TRBV7-2, the J call TRBJ2-3; D is unresolved. The germline gives CDR1 SGHTA, CDR2 FQGNSA. The V gene lost 4 bases and the J gene lost 2 bases, with 4 bases spanning the gap. CDR3 length: 12 residues. CDR3 region: CASSSNTDTQYF. The CDR3 region has the DNA TGTGCCAGCAGCTCTAACACAGATACGCAGTATTTT.

For the CDR3, the DNA is TGTGCCAGCAGCGTAGAGCCTAGAAGGCCCTACAATGAGCAGTTCTTC. As protein: CASSVEPRRPYNEQFF. The rearrangement joins TRBV9 to TRBJ2-1; D is unclear. This CDR3 region has 16 residues. Germline V gives CDR1 SGDLS, CDR2 YYNGEE. V lost 0 bases and J lost 2, with 12 bases in between.

This clone occurred once. The V call is TRBV4-1, the J call TRBJ1-5, with 7 bases lining up with TRBD1. CDR3 length: 17 residues. J was trimmed by 1 base and V by 4 bases; bases with no gene match: 10. The V gene's germline CDR1 is MGHRA and CDR2 YSYEKL. The CDR3 loop is CASSPRNLQGSNQPQHF. The CDR3 bases are TGCGCCAGCAGCCCCAGAAACCTACAGGGGAGCAATCAGCCCCAGCATTTT.

The chain has TRBV5-1 and TRBJ1-1; the match to TRBD1 covers 7 bases. V lost 0 bases, J lost 3 bases, and 5 bases stayed unmatched. CDR1 and CDR2 (germline): SGHRS, YFSETQ. The CDR3 loop spans 15 amino acids. The CDR3 reads CASSLGQGAYTEAFF. The CDR3 DNA sequence: TGCGCCAGCAGCTTGGGACAGGGAGCGTACACTGAAGCTTTCTTT.

The J gene is TRBJ1-1, the V gene TRBV6-5; D possibly corresponds to TRBD1 (5 bases). The length of the CDR3 is 14 residues. The germline CDR1 and CDR2 sequences are MNHEY and SVGAGI. Trimming removed 0 bases at V and 6 bases at J, with 11 bases between. The CDR3 here is CASSYSGQGAEAFF. Here the CDR3 DNA reads TGTGCCAGCAGTTACTCGGGTCAAGGGGCTGAAGCTTTCTTT.

The chain joins TRBV13 to TRBJ1-6; D possibly corresponds to TRBD1 (5 bases). The CDR3 is made up of 16 amino acids. The V and J ends lost 3 bases and 7 bases respectively, with 16 bases between them. Germline V CDR1 and CDR2: PRHDT, FYEKMQ (reference sequence). The CDR3 region is CASSFGGIGRNSPLHF. The CDR3, as DNA: TGTGCCAGCAGCTTTGGGGGGATTGGGAGGAATTCACCCCTCCACTTT.

The chain has TRBV19 and TRBJ1-2, with a possible D match to TRBD1 (5 bases). The CDR3 is 13 amino acids. The V end was cut by 7 bases, the J end by 5 bases, with 14 bases between. CDR1 LNHDA and CDR2 SQIVND come from the germline V gene (reference sequence). The CDR3 DNA sequence: TGTGCCAGTAAAGGTGGGGCAGGATATGGCTACACCTTC. This gives the protein CASKGGAGYGYTF.